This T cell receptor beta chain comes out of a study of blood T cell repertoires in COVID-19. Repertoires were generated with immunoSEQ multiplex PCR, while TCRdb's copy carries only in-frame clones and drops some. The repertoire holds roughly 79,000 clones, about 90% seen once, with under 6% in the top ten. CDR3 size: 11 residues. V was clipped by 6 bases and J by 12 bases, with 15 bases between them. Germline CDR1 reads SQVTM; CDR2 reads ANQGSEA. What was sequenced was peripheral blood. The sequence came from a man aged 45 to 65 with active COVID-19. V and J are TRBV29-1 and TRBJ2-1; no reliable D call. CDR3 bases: TGCAGCGTCAATACAGAGTCACGGCAGTTCTTC. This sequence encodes CSVNTESRQFF.